Only a few counts were recorded for the clone carrying this T cell receptor (beta chain). The sample comes from a study of spatial heterogeneity in lung cancer. About the study: In cases with available follow-up PBMC samples, these were sequenced at a median of roughly 24 months after resection.

Via MiXCR, TCRdb re-called the 5' RACE reads, giving one row per CDR3 protein. Of over 85,000 distinct CDR3 sequences listed, approximately 20% were seen once; the top ten hold 21%. As for time point: blood at routine non-recurrence follow-up after resection. The germline V gene encodes CDR1 DFQATT and CDR2 SNEGSKA (reference sequence). The V and J ends lost 0 bases and 0 bases respectively, with 18 bases between them. The CDR3 has 19 residues. The genes are TRBV20-1 and TRBJ2-6; perhaps D is TRBD1 or TRBD2 (6 bases each). The TCR was taken from a male donor with early-stage non-small cell lung cancer. The input for sequencing was PBMCs, taken at follow-up. The CDR3 nucleotides read TGCAGTGCTAGAGATAGGATCCGGGGGCTTAGCTCTGGGGCCAACGTCCTGACTTTC. Its translation: CSARDRIRGLSSGANVLTF.